This T cell receptor beta chain was sequenced for a study of technical replicates of blood from several donors. Germline loops: CDR1 SGHRS, CDR2 YFSETQ. This CDR3 region has 15 residues. V lost 2 bases to trimming and J lost 5 bases; unmatched junction nucleotides: 6. This clone was picked up one time. Generated by immunoSEQ multiplex PCR, the TCRdb table keeps only in-frame clones and is missing some. The sample lists fewer than 60,000 clones, 90% to 95% occurring once. This rearrangement joins TRBV5-1 to TRBJ2-5, with 10 nucleotides matching TRBD2. This receptor was taken from a human donor in good health. Some clones in this sample may be carry-over from other donors' samples. Sequenced material: PBMCs. The CDR3 DNA follows: TGCGCCAGCAGCTTTGAGCGGGGGGGCCTGGAGACCCAGTACTTC. Protein sequence: CASSFERGGLETQYF.